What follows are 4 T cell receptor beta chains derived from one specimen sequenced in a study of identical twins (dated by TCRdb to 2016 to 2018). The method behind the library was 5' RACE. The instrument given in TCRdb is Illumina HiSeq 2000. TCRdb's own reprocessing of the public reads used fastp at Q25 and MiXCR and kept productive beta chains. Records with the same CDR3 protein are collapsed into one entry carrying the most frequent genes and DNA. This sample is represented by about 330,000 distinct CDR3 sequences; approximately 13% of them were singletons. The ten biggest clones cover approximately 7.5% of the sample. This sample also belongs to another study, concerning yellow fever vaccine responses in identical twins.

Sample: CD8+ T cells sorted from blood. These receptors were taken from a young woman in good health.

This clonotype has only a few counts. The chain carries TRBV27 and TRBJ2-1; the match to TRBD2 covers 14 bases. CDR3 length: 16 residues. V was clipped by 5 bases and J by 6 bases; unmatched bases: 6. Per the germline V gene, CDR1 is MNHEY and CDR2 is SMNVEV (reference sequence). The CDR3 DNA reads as TGTGCCAGCAGTCCCCCCGGGACTAGCGGGAGCAATGAGCAGTTCTTC. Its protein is CASSPPGTSGSNEQFF.

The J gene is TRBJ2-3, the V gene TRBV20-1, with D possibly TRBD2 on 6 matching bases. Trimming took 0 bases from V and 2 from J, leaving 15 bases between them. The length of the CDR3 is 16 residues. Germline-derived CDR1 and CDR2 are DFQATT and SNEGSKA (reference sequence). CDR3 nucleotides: TGCAGTGCTAGAGATTGGGGGGAGGTACCCACAGATACGCAGTATTTT. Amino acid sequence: CSARDWGEVPTDTQYF.

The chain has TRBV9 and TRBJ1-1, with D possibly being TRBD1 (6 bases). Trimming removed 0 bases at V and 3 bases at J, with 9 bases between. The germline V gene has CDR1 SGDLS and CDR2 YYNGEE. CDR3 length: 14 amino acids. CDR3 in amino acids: CASSVGPGDTEAFF. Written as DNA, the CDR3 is TGTGCCAGCAGCGTAGGTCCAGGGGACACTGAAGCTTTCTTT.

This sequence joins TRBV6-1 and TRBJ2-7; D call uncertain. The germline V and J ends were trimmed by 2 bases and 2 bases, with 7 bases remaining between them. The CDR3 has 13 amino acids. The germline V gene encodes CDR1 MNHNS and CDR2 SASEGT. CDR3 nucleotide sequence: TGTGCCAGCAGTGAATACGACGCCTACGAGCAGTACTTC. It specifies CASSEYDAYEQYF.